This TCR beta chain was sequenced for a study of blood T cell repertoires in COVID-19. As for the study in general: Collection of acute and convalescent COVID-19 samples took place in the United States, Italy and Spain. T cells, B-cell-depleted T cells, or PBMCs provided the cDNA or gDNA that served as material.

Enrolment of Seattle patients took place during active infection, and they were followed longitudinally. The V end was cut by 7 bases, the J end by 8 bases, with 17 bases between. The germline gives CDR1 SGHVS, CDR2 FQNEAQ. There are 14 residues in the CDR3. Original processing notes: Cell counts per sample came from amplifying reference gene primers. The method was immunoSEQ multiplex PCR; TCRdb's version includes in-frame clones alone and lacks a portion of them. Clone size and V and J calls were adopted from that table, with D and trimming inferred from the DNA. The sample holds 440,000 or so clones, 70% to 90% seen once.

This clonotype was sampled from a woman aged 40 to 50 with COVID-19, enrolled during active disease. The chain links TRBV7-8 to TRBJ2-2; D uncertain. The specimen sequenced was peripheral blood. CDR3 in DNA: TGTGCCAGCACCCTTACGGAGACCCGGGGGGAGCTGTTTTTT. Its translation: CASTLTETRGELFF.